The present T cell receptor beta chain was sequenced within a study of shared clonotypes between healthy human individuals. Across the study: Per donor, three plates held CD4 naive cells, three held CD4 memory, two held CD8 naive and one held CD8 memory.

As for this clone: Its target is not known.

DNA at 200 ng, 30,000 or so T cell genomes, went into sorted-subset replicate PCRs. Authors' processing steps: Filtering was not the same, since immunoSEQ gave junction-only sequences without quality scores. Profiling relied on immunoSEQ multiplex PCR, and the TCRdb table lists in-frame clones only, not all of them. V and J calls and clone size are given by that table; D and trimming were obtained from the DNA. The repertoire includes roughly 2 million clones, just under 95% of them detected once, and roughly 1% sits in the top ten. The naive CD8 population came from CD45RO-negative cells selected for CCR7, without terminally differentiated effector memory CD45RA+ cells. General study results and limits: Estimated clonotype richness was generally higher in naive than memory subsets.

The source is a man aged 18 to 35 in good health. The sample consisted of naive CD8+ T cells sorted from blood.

CDR3 in DNA: TGTGCCAGCAGGGGACAGGGCGGGAGTGGCTACACCTTC. Residues: CASRGQGGSGYTF. This rearrangement joins TRBV5-4 to TRBJ1-2, with TRBD1 identical over 9 bases. The CDR3 is made up of 13 amino acids. The germline gives CDR1 SGHNT, CDR2 YYREEE (reference sequence). The J segment lost 7 bases and the V segment lost 5 bases, leaving 6 bases of the junction unmatched.